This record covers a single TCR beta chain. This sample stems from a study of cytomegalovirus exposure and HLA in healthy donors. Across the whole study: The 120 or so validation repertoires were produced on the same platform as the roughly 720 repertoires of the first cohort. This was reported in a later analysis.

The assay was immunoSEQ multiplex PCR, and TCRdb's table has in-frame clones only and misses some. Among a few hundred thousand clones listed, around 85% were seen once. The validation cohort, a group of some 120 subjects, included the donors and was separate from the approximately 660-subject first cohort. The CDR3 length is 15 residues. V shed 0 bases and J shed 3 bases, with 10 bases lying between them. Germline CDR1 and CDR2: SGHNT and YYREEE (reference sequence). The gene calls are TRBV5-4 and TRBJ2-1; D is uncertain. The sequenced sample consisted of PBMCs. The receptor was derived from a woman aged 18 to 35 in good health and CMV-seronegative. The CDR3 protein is CASSLAVTGYNEQFF. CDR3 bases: TGTGCCAGCAGCTTGGCGGTGACGGGCTACAATGAGCAGTTCTTC.